A selection of T cell receptor beta chains follows, all from one sample in a study of cytomegalovirus exposure and HLA in healthy donors. Method: immunoSEQ multiplex PCR; TCRdb's copy keeps in-frame clones and lacks some. The sample lists fewer than 200,000 clones, about 65% occurring once. The sequencing sample was made of PBMCs. These receptors were taken from a man in his forties in good health and CMV-seropositive. The CDR3 runs from the conserved cysteine through the conserved F or W. A D gene is named only where the DNA matches it firmly. The size field is filled for only some rows; it gives once, few, many or a size class.

v_gene	abundance	j_gene	d_gene	CDR3aa	CDR3nt
TRBV5-4	-	TRBJ1-1	TRBD1	CASSSGTGGFRAAEAFF	TGTGCCAGCAGCTCCGGGACAGGGGGCTTTAGGGCCGCTGAAGCTTTCTTT
TRBV5-1	-	TRBJ1-1	TRBD1	CASSSTGAATEAFF	TGCGCCAGCAGCTCCACAGGGGCGGCCACTGAAGCTTTCTTT
TRBV9	-	TRBJ2-7	TRBD1	CASSPGQGRSYEQYF	TGTGCCAGCAGTCCTGGACAGGGGCGCTCCTACGAGCAGTACTTC
TRBV7-9	-	TRBJ1-1	TRBD1	CASSTRGLGTEAFF	TGTGCCAGCAGCACCAGGGGGCTCGGCACTGAAGCTTTCTTT
TRBV12-5	few	TRBJ1-3	-	CASGTTTTIYF	TGTGCTAGTGGGACAACGACCACCATATATTTT
TRBV6-1	once	TRBJ1-5	-	CASSGGVRQPQHF	TGTGCCAGCAGTGGGGGGGTTCGTCAGCCCCAGCATTTT
TRBV7-2	-	TRBJ2-1	-	CASSSDWSSYNEQFF	TGTGCCAGCAGCTCGGACTGGAGCTCCTACAATGAGCAGTTCTTC
TRBV6-1	-	TRBJ1-1	TRBD1	CASSADREFYTEAFF	TGTGCCAGCAGTGCCGACAGGGAATTTTACACTGAAGCTTTCTTT
TRBV18	-	TRBJ1-5	TRBD1	CASSQTGDSNQPQHF	TGTGCCAGCTCTCAAACAGGGGATAGCAATCAGCCCCAGCATTTT
TRBV29-1	-	TRBJ2-7	-	CSVAEGNEQYF	TGCAGCGTCGCGGAGGGTAACGAGCAGTACTTC
TRBV7-3	-	TRBJ2-2	-	CASSPRSSRTGELFF	TGTGCCAGCAGCCCCCGGAGTTCGAGGACCGGGGAGCTGTTTTTT
TRBV5-1	-	TRBJ2-7	-	CASSLGVGGRGDEQYF	TGCGCCAGCAGCTTGGGGGTGGGGGGGCGCGGCGACGAGCAGTACTTC
TRBV15	-	TRBJ1-1	TRBD1	CATSRDRAIEAFF	TGTGCCACCAGCAGGGACAGGGCCATAGAAGCTTTCTTT
TRBV7-8	-	TRBJ1-3	-	CASSYLQGAGNTIYF	TGTGCCAGCAGCTATCTACAGGGTGCTGGAAACACCATATATTTT
TRBV5-6	-	TRBJ1-1	TRBD1	CASIDRGGEAFF	TGTGCCAGCATCGACAGGGGGGGAGAAGCTTTCTTT
TRBV18	-	TRBJ2-7	TRBD1	CASSPSSGGASDEQYF	TGTGCCAGCTCCCCCTCGTCAGGGGGCGCATCGGACGAGCAGTACTTC
TRBV7-9	once	TRBJ1-5	-	CASSPSSPSNQPQHF	TGTGCCAGCAGCCCATCGAGTCCTAGCAATCAGCCCCAGCATTTT
TRBV11-2	-	TRBJ2-2	-	CASSLDLRASDGELFF	TGTGCCAGCAGCTTAGATCTGAGGGCTAGTGACGGGGAGCTGTTTTTT
TRBV2	-	TRBJ1-3	TRBD1	CASGRTGVGNTIYF	TGTGCCAGCGGCCGGACAGGGGTAGGAAACACCATATATTTT
TRBV6-1	-	TRBJ1-5	-	CASSEALVGGRQPQHF	TGTGCCAGCAGTGAAGCGTTAGTGGGGGGAAGGCAGCCCCAGCATTTT
TRBV2	few	TRBJ2-7	TRBD1	CASKGAGVRDEQYF	TGTGCCAGCAAGGGGGCAGGGGTCCGGGACGAGCAGTACTTC
TRBV7-9	-	TRBJ1-2	-	CASSLEDRRSGYTF	TGTGCCAGCAGCTTAGAAGACAGGAGGTCTGGCTACACCTTC
TRBV6-5	few	TRBJ2-7	TRBD1	CASSSLGTGLSYEQYF	TGTGCCAGCAGTTCCCTCGGGACAGGTCTCTCCTACGAGCAGTACTTC